This TCR beta chain comes out of a study of CD39 and CD103 CD8 tumor-infiltrating T cells. The sample holds one count of this clone. Its antigen is undetermined. Study-wide results and caveats: Unlike DN TIL clonotypes, DP TIL clonotypes seldom appeared in blood. DP CD8 TILs seemed more oligoclonal than DN, SP and blood memory CD8.

Genomic DNA came from approximately 10,000 to 100,000 sorted cells per subset. The data were produced by immunoSEQ multiplex PCR, yet TCRdb's version contains in-frame clones alone and is incomplete. This sample has under 20,000 clones, with 90% to 95% found just once. Patients were not receiving any therapy when their samples were collected. Germline-derived CDR1 and CDR2 are SEHNR and FQNEAQ (reference sequence). Losses at the gene ends were 9 bases for V and 2 bases for J; bases not matched to a gene: 9. This CDR3 comprises 14 residues. The sequenced material came from CD8+ T cells sorted from blood. The subset: total memory CD8 T cells (CD45RA-CCR7+/-) from blood or uninvolved lymph node. The chain carries TRBV7-9 and TRBJ2-5, with TRBD1 matching over 7 bases. The TCR sequence derives from a human donor with head and neck squamous cell carcinoma. DNA for the CDR3: TGTGCCAGTCAAGACAGGGATAAACAAGAGACCCAGTACTTC. Protein product: CASQDRDKQETQYF.